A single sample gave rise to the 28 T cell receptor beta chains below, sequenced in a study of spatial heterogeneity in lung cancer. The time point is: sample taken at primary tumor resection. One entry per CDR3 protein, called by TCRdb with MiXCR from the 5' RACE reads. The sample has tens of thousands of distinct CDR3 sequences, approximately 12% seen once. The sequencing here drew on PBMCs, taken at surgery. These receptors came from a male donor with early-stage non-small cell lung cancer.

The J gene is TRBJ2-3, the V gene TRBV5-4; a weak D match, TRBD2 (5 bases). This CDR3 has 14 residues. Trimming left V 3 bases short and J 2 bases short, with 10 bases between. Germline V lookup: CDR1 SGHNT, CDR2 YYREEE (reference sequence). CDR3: CASSSNGVTDTQYF. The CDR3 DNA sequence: TGTGCCAGCAGCTCAAACGGGGTCACAGATACGCAGTATTTT.

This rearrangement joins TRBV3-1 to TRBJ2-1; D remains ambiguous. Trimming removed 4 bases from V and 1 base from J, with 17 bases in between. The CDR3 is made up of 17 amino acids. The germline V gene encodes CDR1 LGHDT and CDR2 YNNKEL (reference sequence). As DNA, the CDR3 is TGTGCCAGCAGCCCCGACAAAACGGAGAGGTCCTACAATGAGCAGTTCTTC. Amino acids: CASSPDKTERSYNEQFF.

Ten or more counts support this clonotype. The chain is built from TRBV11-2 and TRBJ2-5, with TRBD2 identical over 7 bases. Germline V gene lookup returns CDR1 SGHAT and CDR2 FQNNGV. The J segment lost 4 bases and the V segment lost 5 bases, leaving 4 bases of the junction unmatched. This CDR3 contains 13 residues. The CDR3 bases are TGTGCCAGCAGCCGGACTAGAGGAGAGACCCAGTACTTC. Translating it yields CASSRTRGETQYF.

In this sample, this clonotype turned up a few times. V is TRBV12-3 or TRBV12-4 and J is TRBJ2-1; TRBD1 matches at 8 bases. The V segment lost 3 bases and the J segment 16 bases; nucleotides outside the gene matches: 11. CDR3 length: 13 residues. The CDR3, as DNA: TGTGCCAGCAGTTTTAATGGCGGGACAGGTATATTCTTC. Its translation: CASSFNGGTGIFF.

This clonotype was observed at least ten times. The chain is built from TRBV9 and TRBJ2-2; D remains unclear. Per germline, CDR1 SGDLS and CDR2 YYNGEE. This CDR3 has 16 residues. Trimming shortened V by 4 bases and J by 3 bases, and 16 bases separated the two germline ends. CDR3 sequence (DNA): TGTGCCAGCAGCCCGCCCCTTGCCCACTACACCGGGGAGCTGTTTTTT. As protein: CASSPPLAHYTGELFF.

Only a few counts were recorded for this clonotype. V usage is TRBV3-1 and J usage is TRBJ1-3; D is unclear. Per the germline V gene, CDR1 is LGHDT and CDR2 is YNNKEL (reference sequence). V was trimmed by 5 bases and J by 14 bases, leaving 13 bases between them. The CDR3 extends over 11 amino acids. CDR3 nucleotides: TGTGCCAGCAGCTGGTTCGACGCCCTATATTTT. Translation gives CASSWFDALYF.

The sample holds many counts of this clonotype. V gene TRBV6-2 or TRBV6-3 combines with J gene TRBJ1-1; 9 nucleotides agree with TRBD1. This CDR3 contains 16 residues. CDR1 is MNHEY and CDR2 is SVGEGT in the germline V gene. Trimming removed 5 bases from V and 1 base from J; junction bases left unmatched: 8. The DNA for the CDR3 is TGTGCCAGCAGTATAACAGGGGGCCGGGAGAACACTGAAGCTTTCTTT. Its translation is CASSITGGRENTEAFF.

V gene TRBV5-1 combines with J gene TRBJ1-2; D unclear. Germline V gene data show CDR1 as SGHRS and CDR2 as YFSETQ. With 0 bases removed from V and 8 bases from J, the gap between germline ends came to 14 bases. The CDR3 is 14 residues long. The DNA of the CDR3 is TGCGCCAGCAGCTTGGAAAAGGATACCTTGGGCTACACCTTC. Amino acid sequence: CASSLEKDTLGYTF.

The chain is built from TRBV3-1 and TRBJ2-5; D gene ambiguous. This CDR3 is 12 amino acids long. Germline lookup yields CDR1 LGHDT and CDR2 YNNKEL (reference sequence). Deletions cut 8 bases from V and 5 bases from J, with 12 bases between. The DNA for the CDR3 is TGTGCCAGCTCGAGGAGTGATGAGACCCAGTACTTC. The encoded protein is CASSRSDETQYF.

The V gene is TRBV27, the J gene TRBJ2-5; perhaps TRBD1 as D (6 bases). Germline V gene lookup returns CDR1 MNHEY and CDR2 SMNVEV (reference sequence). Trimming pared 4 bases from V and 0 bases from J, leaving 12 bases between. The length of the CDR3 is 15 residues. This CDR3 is CASSSRTEYQETQYF. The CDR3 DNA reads TGTGCCAGCAGTTCCAGGACAGAATACCAAGAGACCCAGTACTTC.

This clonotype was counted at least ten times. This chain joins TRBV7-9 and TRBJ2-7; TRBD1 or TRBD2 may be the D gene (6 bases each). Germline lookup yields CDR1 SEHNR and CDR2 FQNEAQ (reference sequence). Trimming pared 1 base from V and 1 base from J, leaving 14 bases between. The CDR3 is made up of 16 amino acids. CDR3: CASSLGGAQGSYEQYF. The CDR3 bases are TGTGCCAGCAGCTTAGGGGGGGCACAGGGTTCCTACGAGCAGTACTTC.

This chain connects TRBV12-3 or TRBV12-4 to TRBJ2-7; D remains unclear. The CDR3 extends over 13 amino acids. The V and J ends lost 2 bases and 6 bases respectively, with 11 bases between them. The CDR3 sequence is CASSLMESSEQYF. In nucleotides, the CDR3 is TGTGCCAGCAGTTTAATGGAGTCATCCGAGCAGTACTTC.

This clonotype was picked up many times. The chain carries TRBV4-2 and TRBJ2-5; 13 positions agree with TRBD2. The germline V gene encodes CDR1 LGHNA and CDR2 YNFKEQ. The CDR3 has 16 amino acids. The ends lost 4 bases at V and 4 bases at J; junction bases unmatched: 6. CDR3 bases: TGTGCCAGCAGCCCGCGGACTAGCGGGAGAGGAGAGACCCAGTACTTC. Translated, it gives CASSPRTSGRGETQYF.

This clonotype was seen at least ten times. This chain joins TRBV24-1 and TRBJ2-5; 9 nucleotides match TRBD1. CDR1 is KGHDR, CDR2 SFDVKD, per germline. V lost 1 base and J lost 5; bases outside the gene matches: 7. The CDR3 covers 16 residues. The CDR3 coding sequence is TGTGCCACCAGTGATTTAAGACAGGGGGTCCTCGAGACCCAGTACTTC. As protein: CATSDLRQGVLETQYF.

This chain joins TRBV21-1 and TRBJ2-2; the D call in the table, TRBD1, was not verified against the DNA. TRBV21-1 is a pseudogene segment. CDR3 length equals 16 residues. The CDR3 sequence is CASTGNDRRDTGELFF. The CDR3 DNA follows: TGTGCCAGCACCGGAAACGACAGGCGAGACACCGGGGAGCTGTTTTTT.

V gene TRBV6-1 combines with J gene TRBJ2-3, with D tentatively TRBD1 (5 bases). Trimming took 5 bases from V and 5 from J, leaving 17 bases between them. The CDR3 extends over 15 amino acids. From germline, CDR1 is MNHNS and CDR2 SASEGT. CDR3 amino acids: CASSPVLGRGDTQYF. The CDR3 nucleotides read TGTGCCAGCAGTCCCGTTTTGGGGCGCGGAGATACGCAGTATTTT.

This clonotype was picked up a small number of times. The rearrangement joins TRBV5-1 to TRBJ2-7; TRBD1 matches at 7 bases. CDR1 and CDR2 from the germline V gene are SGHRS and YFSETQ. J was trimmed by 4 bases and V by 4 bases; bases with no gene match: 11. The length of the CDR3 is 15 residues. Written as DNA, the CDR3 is TGCGCCAGCAGCCACGATCTACGACAGGGATACGAGCAGTACTTC. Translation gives CASSHDLRQGYEQYF.

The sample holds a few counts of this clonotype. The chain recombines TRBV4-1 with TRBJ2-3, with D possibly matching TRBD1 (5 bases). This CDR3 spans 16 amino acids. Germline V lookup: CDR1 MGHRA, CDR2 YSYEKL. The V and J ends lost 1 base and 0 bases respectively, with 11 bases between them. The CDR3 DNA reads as TGCGCCAGCAGCCAAGGGACAACCGCTAGCACAGATACGCAGTATTTT. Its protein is CASSQGTTASTDTQYF.

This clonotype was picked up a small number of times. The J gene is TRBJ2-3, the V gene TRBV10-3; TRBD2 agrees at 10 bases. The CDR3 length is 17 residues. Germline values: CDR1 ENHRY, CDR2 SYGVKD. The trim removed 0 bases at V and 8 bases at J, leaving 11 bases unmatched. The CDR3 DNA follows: TGTGCCATCAGTGAGTCGGCTAGCGGGAGAGGAGGGGGTACGCAGTATTTT. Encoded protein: CAISESASGRGGGTQYF.

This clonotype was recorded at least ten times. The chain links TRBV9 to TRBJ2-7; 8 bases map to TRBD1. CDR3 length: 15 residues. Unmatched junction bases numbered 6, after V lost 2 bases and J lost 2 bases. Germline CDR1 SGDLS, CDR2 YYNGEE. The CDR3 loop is CASSVGTGHPYEQYF. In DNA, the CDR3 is TGTGCCAGCAGCGTCGGGACAGGCCACCCCTACGAGCAGTACTTC.

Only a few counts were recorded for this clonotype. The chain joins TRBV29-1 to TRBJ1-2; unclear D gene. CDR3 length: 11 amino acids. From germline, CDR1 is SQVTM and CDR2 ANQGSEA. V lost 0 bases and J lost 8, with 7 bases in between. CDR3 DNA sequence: TGCAGCGTTGAAGACAGAAGGGGCTACACCTTC. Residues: CSVEDRRGYTF.

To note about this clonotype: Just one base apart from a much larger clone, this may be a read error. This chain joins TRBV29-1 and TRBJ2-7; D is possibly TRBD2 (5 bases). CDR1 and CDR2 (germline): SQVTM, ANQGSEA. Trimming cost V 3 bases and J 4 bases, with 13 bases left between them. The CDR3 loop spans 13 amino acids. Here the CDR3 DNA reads TGCAGCGTTGATCAGCTCGGGGTTTACGAGCAGTACTTC. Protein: CSVDQLGVYEQYF.

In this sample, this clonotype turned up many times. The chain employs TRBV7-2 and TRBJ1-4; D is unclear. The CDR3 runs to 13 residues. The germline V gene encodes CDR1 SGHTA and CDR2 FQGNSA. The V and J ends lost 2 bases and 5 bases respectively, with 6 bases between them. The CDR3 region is CASSLQNNEKLFF. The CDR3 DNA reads TGTGCCAGCAGCTTACAGAACAATGAAAAACTGTTTTTT.

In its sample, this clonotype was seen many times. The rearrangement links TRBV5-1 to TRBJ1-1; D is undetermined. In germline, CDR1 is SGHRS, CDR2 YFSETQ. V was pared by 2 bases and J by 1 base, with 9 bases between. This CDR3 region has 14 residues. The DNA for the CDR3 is TGCGCCAGCAGCTTATATGGGGAGAACACTGAAGCTTTCTTT. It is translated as CASSLYGENTEAFF.

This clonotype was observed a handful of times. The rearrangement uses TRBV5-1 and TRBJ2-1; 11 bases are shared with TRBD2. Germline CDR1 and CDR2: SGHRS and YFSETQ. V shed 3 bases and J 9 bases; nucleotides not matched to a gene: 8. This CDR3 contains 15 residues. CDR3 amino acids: CASSYVAGGPPEQFF. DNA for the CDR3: TGCGCCAGCAGCTATGTAGCGGGAGGGCCGCCTGAGCAGTTCTTC.

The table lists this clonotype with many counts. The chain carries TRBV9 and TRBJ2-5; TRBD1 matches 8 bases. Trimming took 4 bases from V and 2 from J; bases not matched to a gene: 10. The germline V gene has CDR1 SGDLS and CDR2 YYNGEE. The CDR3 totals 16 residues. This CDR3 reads CASSLMTGVNQETQYF. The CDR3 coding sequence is TGTGCCAGCAGCCTAATGACAGGGGTGAATCAAGAGACCCAGTACTTC.

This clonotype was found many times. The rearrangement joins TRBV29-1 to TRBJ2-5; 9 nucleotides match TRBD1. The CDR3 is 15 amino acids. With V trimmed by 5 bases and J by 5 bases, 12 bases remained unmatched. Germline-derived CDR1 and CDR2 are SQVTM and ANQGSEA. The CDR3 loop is CSVRRLGQGRETQYF. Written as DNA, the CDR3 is TGCAGCGTTAGACGGTTGGGACAGGGACGGGAGACCCAGTACTTC.

DNA for the CDR3: TGCAGCGCTCGGACGCCTCAAGAGACCCAGTACTTC. Encoded protein: CSARTPQETQYF. The chain links TRBV29-1 to TRBJ2-5; D gene uncertain. This CDR3 has 12 residues. The germline gives CDR1 SQVTM, CDR2 ANQGSEA. V shed 7 bases and J shed 2 bases, with 11 bases lying between them.